A selection of T cell receptor beta chains follows, all from one sample in a study of OX40 agonist ivuxolimab in advanced cancers. The assay was immunoSEQ multiplex PCR, and TCRdb's table has in-frame clones only and misses some. The repertoire includes 35,000 to 45,000 clones, around nine tenths of them detected once, and about 12% sits in the top ten. This specimen was CD4+ or CD8+ T cells sorted from blood, taken in a trial of the OX40 agonist ivuxolimab. These receptors all come from an adult with an advanced solid tumor such as melanoma, head and neck, liver or kidney cancer. The CDR3 runs from the conserved cysteine through the conserved F or W. A D gene is named only where the DNA matches it firmly. Not every row has a clone size; where given, it reads once, few, many or a size class.

d_call j_call cdr3_length v_call clone_size cdr3_nt cdr3_aa
TRBD1 TRBJ2-7 15 TRBV19 - TGTGCCAGTAGTTCCGGACAGGGGGCCTCCTACGAGCAGTACTTC CASSSGQGASYEQYF
- TRBJ1-1 13 TRBV29-1 - TGCAGCGTTGTTGGCAGAGCGAACACTGAAGCTTTCTTT CSVVGRANTEAFF
- TRBJ1-2 14 TRBV25-1 - TGTGCCAGCAGTGAATGGGAGAGTGACTATGGCTACACCTTC CASSEWESDYGYTF
- TRBJ2-7 13 TRBV23-1 - TGCGCCAGCAGTCAAAGACTTGCCTCCGAGCAGTACTTC CASSQRLASEQYF
- TRBJ1-2 16 TRBV13 - TGTGCCAGCAGCTCCGCCGATGGGCTTGGTAACTATGGCTACACCTTC CASSSADGLGNYGYTF
- TRBJ1-4 15 TRBV7-2 once TGTGCCAGCAGCCCTCGGGCCCAGTCCAAAGAAAAACTGTTTTTT CASSPRAQSKEKLFF
TRBD1 TRBJ2-7 11 TRBV28 - TGTGCCAGCAGTTCAGGGGGCGAGCAGTACTTC CASSSGGEQYF
- TRBJ2-1 13 TRBV28 - TGTGCCAGCACCCAGACAGTCTACAATGAGCAGTTCTTC CASTQTVYNEQFF
- TRBJ2-7 12 TRBV6-5 - TGTGCCAGCAGCCAGACAGTCTACGAGCAGTACTTC CASSQTVYEQYF
- TRBJ2-7 14 TRBV29-1 - TGCAGCGTTGAACTTCAGCGCTCCTCCTACGAGCAGTACTTC CSVELQRSSYEQYF
- TRBJ1-5 14 TRBV7-9 - TGTGCCAGCAGCCACGCAAGTGGCGCGGTCCCCCAGCATTTT CASSHASGAVPQHF
TRBD2 TRBJ2-5 15 TRBV6-4 - TGTGCCAGCAGTGAGACTAGCGGGAGTGGAGAGACCCAGTACTTC CASSETSGSGETQYF
- TRBJ2-7 15 TRBV7-9 - TGTGCCAGCAGCCCGGAGACAGGAATCTCCTACGAGCAGTACTTC CASSPETGISYEQYF
TRBD2 TRBJ2-1 14 TRBV19 - TGTGCCAGTAGACGACTAGCGGGAGGGAATGAGCAGTTCTTC CASRRLAGGNEQFF
- TRBJ2-1 19 TRBV28 - TGTGCCAGCAAAATATCCGGGACGGCGGGCCAGTGGCCGTACAATGAGCAGTTCTTC CASKISGTAGQWPYNEQFF
TRBD2 TRBJ2-7 15 TRBV27 - TGTGCCAGCAAAGATTCGGCTAGCGGGAATTACGAGCAGTACTTC CASKDSASGNYEQYF
- TRBJ2-7 14 TRBV19 - TGTGCCAGTAGTATCCAAGGCAGGAACTACGAGCAGTACTTC CASSIQGRNYEQYF
TRBD2 TRBJ2-1 16 TRBV7-9 once TGTGCCAGCCCCGGACTAGCGGGAGAATCCTACAATGAGCAGTTCTTC CASPGLAGESYNEQFF
- TRBJ2-1 14 TRBV4-3 - TGCGCCAGCAGCCAAGTAGGGTCTGGGAGCGAGCAGTTCTTC CASSQVGSGSEQFF
- TRBJ1-6 13 TRBV7-8 few TGTGCCAGCAGCAACGCCAGGGGTTCACCCCTCCACTTT CASSNARGSPLHF
- TRBJ2-6 16 TRBV30 - TGTGCCTGGACCCCGCGATGGGGGCAAGGGGCCAACGTCCTGACTTTC CAWTPRWGQGANVLTF
- TRBJ2-7 14 TRBV7-9 - TGTGCCAGCAGCTTAGGGGACGGAAACTACGAGCAGTACTTC CASSLGDGNYEQYF
TRBD2 TRBJ2-2 16 TRBV5-1 - TGCGCCAGCAGCTTGGAACTAGCGGGAGGGCCGGGGGAGCTGTTTTTT CASSLELAGGPGELFF
- TRBJ2-5 12 TRBV10-3 - TGTGCCATCAGTGAGGGTCCCAGGGCCCAGTACTTC CAISEGPRAQYF